This TCR beta chain was observed in a study of T cells expressing NK-cell markers. Whole-study context: The TCR beta repertoires were obtained from sorted CD3+CD56+NKG2C+, CD3+CD56+NKG2C- and CD3+CD56-NKG2C+ T cells. HCMV seropositivity characterized seven of the eight sequenced donors, and seronegativity one.

TCRdb reprocessed the 5' RACE reads and keeps a single row for each CDR3 protein, giving no DNA. In total, the table holds a few hundred thousand distinct CDR3 sequences. CDR3 size: 13 residues. Germline V gene data show CDR1 as MNHNY and CDR2 as SVGAGI (reference sequence). General observations from the study: In about six donors, dominant CD3+CD56+NKG2C+ clonotypes ranked among the top 10 CD8+ clonotypes. The leading position in the CD3+CD56-NKG2C+ fraction of several donors also went to these clonotypes.

As concerns this clonotype: The antigen remains undetermined.

J is TRBJ1-4 and V is TRBV6-6. Specimen: blood T cells: a sorted CD56 or NKG2C T cell subset, CD4+ or CD8+ T cells, or bulk PBMC T cells (not recorded which). This receptor was obtained from a man aged 18 to 70 in good health. The CDR3: CASGSRNNEKLFF.